This T cell receptor (beta chain) is from a study of blood T cell repertoires in COVID-19. Study-wide context: COVID-19 samples, acute and convalescent, were from the United States, Italy and Spain. PBMCs, B-cell-depleted T cells, or T cells were the source of the cDNA or gDNA that made up the material.

This clone has more than one count but fewer than ten. There are 15 residues in the CDR3. The ends lost 3 bases at V and 1 base at J; junction bases unmatched: 3. From germline, CDR1 is LNHDA and CDR2 SQIVND (reference sequence). As processed by the authors: By means of reference gene primer amplification, nucleated cell counts were estimated. The data were produced by immunoSEQ multiplex PCR, yet TCRdb's version contains in-frame clones alone and is incomplete. V and J calls and clone size follow that table, whereas D and trimming were derived from the DNA. The sample records 260,000 or so clones, roughly 82% being singletons.

The chain employs TRBV19 and TRBJ2-1, with 7 bases identical to TRBD2. The clonotype originates from a woman aged 70 to 79 with acute or convalescent COVID-19. Material for sequencing was peripheral blood. The CDR3 loop reads CASSIGAGSYNEQFF. In DNA, the CDR3 is TGTGCCAGTAGTATTGGAGCGGGGTCCTACAATGAGCAGTTCTTC. The full variable domain, rest sourced from reference TRBV19 and TRBJ2-1, is DGGITQSPKYLFRKEGQNVTLSCEQNLNHDAMYWYRQDPGQGLRLIYYSQIVNDFQKGDIAEGYSVSREKKESFPLTVTSAQKNPTAFYLCASSIGAGSYNEQFFGPGTRLTVL.